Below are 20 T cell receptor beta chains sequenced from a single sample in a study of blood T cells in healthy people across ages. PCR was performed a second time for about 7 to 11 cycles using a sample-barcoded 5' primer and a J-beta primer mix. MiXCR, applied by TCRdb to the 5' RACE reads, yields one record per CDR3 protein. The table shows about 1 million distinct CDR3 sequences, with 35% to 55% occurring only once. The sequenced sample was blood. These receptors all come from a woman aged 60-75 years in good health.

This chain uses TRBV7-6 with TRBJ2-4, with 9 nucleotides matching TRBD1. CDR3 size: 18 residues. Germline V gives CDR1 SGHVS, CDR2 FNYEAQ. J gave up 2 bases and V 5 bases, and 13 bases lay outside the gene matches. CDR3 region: CASSTGTGLGLSKNIQYF. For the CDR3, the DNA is TGTGCCAGCAGCACCGGGACAGGGTTAGGTCTATCCAAAAACATTCAGTACTTC.

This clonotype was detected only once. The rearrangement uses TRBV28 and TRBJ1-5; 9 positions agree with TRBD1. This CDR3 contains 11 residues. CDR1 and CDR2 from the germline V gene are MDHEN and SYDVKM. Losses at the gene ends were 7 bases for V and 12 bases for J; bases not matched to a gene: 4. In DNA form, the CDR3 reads TGTGCCAGCACAGACAGGGGGGGCCAGCATTTT. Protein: CASTDRGGQHF.

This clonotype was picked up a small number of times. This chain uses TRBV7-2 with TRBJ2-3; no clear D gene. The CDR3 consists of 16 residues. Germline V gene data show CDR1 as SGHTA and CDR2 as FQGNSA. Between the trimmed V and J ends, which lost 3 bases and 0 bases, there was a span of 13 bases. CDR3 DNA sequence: TGTGCCAGCAGCTTCCGAGATGGGCGAAGCACAGATACGCAGTATTTT. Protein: CASSFRDGRSTDTQYF.

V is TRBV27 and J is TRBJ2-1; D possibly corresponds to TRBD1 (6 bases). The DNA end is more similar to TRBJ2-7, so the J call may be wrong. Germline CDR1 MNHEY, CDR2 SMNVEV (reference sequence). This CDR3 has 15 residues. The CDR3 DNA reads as TGTGCCAGCGCGCCTCTGGGGGCCTTGATCTACGAGCAGTACTTC. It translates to CASAPLGALIYEQYF.

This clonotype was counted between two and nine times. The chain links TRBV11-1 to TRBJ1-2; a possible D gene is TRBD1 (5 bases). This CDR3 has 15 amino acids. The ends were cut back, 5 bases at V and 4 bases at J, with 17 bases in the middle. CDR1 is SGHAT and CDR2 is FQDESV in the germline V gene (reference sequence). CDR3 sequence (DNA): TGTGCCAGCAGCCCGGCGCAGGGTGGTTTCTATGGCTACACCTTC. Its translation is CASSPAQGGFYGYTF.

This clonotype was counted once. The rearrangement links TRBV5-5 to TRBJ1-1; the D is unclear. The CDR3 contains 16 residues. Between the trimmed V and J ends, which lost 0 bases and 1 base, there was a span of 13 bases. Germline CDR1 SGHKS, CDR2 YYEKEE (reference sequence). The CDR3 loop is CASSLAVRLRNTEAFF. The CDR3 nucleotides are TGTGCCAGCAGCTTGGCAGTACGACTAAGGAACACTGAAGCTTTCTTT.

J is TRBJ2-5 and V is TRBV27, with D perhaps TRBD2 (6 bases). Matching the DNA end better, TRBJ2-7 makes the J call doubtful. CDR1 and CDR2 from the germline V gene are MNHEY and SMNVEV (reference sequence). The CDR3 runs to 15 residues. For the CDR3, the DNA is TGTGCCAGCACTCTAAGGGGAGGTACGTTCTACGAGCAGTACTTC. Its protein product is CASTLRGGTFYEQYF.

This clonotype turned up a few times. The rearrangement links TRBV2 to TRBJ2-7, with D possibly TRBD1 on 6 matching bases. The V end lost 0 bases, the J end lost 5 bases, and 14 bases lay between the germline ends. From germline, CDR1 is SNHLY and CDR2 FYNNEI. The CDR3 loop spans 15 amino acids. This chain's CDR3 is CASSEAYPGENEQYF. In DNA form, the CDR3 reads TGTGCCAGCAGTGAAGCGTACCCAGGGGAAAACGAGCAGTACTTC. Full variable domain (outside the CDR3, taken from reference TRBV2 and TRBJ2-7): EPEVTQTPSHQVTQMGQEVILRCVPISNHLYFYWYRQILGQKVEFLVSFYNNEISEKSEIFDDQFSVERPDGSNFTLKIRSTKLEDSAMYFCASSEAYPGENEQYFGPGTRLTVT.

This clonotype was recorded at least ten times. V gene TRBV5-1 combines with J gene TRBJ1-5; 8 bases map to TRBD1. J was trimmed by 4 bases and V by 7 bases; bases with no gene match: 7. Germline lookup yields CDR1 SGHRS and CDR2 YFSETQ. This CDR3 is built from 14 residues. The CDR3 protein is CASSQGVGNQPQHF. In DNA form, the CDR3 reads TGCGCCAGCTCACAGGGGGTTGGGAATCAGCCCCAGCATTTT.

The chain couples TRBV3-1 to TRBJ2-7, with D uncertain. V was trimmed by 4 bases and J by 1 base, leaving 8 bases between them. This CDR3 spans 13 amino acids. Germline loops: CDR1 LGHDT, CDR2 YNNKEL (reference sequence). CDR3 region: CASSLGYSYEQYF. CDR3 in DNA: TGTGCCAGCAGCCTAGGCTATTCCTACGAGCAGTACTTC.

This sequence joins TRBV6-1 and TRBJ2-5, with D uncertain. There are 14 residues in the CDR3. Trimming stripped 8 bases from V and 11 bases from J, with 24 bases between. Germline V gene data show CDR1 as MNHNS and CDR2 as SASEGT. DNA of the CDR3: TGTGCCAGCTCCGCGGATGGGGTAAACGATGAGCAGTACTTC. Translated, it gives CASSADGVNDEQYF.

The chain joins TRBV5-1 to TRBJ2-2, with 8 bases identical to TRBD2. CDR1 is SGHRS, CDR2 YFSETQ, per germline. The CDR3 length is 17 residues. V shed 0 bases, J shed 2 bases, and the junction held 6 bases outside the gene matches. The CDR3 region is CASSLVSGNLNTGELFF. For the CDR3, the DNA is TGCGCCAGCAGCTTGGTTAGCGGGAACCTAAACACCGGGGAGCTGTTTTTT.

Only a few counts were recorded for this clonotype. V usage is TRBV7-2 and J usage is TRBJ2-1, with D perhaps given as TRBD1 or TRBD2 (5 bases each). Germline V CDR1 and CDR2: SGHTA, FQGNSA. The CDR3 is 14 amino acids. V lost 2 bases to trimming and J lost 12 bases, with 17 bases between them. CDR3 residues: CASSLTPLIGGQFF. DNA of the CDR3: TGTGCCAGCAGCTTAACTCCTTTAATTGGGGGGCAGTTCTTC.

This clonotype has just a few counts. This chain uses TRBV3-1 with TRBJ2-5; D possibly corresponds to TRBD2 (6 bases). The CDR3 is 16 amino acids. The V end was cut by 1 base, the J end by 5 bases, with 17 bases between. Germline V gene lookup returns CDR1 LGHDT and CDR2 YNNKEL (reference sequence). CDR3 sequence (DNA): TGTGCCAGCAGCCAAGGGTTACGCGGGACGGGGGAGACCCAGTACTTC. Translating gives CASSQGLRGTGETQYF.

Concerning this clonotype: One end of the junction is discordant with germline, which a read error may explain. The CDR3 DNA sequence: TGTGCCTGCAGAACTAGCGGGAGCTACGAGCAGTACTTC. It encodes CACRTSGSYEQYF. The chain has TRBV28 and TRBJ2-7, with 11 bases lining up with TRBD2. The V gene's germline CDR1 is MDHEN and CDR2 SYDVKM. The CDR3 loop spans 13 amino acids.

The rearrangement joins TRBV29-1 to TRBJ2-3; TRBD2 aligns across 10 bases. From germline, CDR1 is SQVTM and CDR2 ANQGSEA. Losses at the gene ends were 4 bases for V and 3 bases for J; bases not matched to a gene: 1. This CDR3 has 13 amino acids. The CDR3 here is CSVASGSTDTQYF. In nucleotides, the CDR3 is TGCAGCGTTGCTAGCGGGAGTACAGATACGCAGTATTTT.

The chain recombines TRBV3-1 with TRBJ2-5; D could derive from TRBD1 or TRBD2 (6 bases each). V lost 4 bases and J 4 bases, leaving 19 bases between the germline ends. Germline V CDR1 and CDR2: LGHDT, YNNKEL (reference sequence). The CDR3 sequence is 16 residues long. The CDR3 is CASSRQGGRGRETQYF. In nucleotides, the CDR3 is TGTGCCAGCAGCCGACAAGGGGGGAGAGGGAGAGAGACCCAGTACTTC.

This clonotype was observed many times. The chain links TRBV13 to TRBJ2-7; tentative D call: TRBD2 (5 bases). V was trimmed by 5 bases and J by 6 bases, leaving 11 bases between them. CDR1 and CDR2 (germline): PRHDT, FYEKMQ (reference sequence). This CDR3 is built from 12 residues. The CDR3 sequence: CASSIRGGEQYF. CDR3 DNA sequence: TGTGCCAGCAGCATCCGGGGTGGCGAGCAGTACTTC.

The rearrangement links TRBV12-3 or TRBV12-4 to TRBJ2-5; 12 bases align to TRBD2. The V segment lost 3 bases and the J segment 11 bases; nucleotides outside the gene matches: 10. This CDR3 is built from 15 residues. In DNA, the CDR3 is TGTGCCAGCAGTTTCACTAGCGGGAGGTTTAATGAGCAGTACTTC. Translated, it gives CASSFTSGRFNEQYF.

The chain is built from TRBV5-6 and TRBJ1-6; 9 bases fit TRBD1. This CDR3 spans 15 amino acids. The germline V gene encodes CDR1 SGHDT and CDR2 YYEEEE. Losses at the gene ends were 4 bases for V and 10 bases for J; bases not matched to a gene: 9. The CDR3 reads CASSNRDRVGSPLHF. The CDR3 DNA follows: TGTGCCAGCAGCAACCGGGACAGGGTTGGATCACCCCTCCACTTT. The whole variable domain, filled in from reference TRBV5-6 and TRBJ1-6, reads DAGVTQSPTHLIKTRGQQVTLRCSPKSGHDTVSWYQQALGQGPQFIFQYYEEEERQRGNFPDRFSGHQFPNYSSELNVNALLLGDSALYLCASSNRDRVGSPLHFGNGTRLTVT.